A selection of T cell receptor beta chains follows, all from one sample in a study of shared clonotypes between healthy human individuals. TCRdb keeps only in-frame clones here, not all; method: immunoSEQ multiplex PCR. The table lists some 2,100,000 clones, under 97% of them singletons. The sample taken for sequencing was naive CD4+ T cells sorted from blood. The origin of the receptors is a man younger than 35 in good health. The CDR3 runs from the conserved cysteine through the conserved F or W. Each record gives: clone size, J gene, V gene, D gene, CDR3 protein, CDR3 DNA. A D gene is named only where the DNA matches it firmly. Clone size is stated in some rows and not others, as once, few, many or a class when expanded.

clone_size: NA; j_call: TRBJ2-7; v_call: TRBV9; d_call: TRBD2; cdr3_aa: CASSVAPSGRASEQYF; cdr3_nt: TGTGCCAGCAGCGTAGCACCTAGCGGGAGGGCCTCCGAGCAGTACTTC
clone_size: NA; j_call: TRBJ1-2; v_call: TRBV27; d_call: NA; cdr3_aa: CASRSPQLRDSYTF; cdr3_nt: TGTGCCAGCAGGAGCCCACAGTTACGGGATTCCTACACCTTC
clone_size: NA; j_call: TRBJ2-7; v_call: TRBV25-1; d_call: TRBD2; cdr3_aa: CASSARGLAGSHEQYF; cdr3_nt: TGTGCCAGCAGTGCTCGCGGACTAGCGGGGTCCCACGAGCAGTACTTC
clone_size: NA; j_call: TRBJ1-1; v_call: TRBV2; d_call: NA; cdr3_aa: CAGGKGGTEAFF; cdr3_nt: TGTGCCGGGGGAAAGGGTGGCACTGAAGCTTTCTTT
clone_size: NA; j_call: TRBJ1-1; v_call: TRBV28; d_call: TRBD1; cdr3_aa: CASSTGGWGTEAFF; cdr3_nt: TGTGCCAGCTCGACAGGGGGCTGGGGGACTGAAGCTTTCTTT
clone_size: NA; j_call: TRBJ2-7; v_call: TRBV11-3; d_call: NA; cdr3_aa: CASSLDGEQYF; cdr3_nt: TGTGCCAGCAGCTTAGATGGCGAGCAGTACTTC
clone_size: NA; j_call: TRBJ2-1; v_call: TRBV7-3; d_call: NA; cdr3_aa: CASSAQGTDEQFF; cdr3_nt: TGTGCCAGCAGCGCACAGGGAACCGATGAGCAGTTCTTC
clone_size: NA; j_call: TRBJ1-2; v_call: TRBV19; d_call: NA; cdr3_aa: CAGRGGTGPNYGYTF; cdr3_nt: TGTGCCGGCCGAGGGGGAACGGGACCTAACTATGGCTACACCTTC
clone_size: NA; j_call: TRBJ1-2; v_call: TRBV6-1; d_call: NA; cdr3_aa: CASTPTKPYGYTF; cdr3_nt: TGTGCCAGCACCCCGACAAAGCCCTATGGCTACACCTTC
clone_size: NA; j_call: TRBJ1-6; v_call: TRBV19; d_call: NA; cdr3_aa: CASRGHPYNSPLHF; cdr3_nt: TGTGCCAGTAGAGGACACCCCTATAATTCACCCCTCCACTTT
clone_size: NA; j_call: TRBJ1-4; v_call: TRBV5-1; d_call: NA; cdr3_aa: CASSFGHSNEKLFF; cdr3_nt: TGCGCCAGCAGCTTCGGGCACAGTAATGAAAAACTGTTTTTT
clone_size: NA; j_call: TRBJ2-5; v_call: TRBV5-6; d_call: NA; cdr3_aa: CASSLVGSQGGGETQYF; cdr3_nt: TGTGCCAGCAGCTTGGTTGGGTCGCAGGGGGGAGGCGAGACCCAGTACTTC
clone_size: NA; j_call: TRBJ2-3; v_call: TRBV2; d_call: TRBD2; cdr3_aa: CASSESRGGNTQYF; cdr3_nt: TGTGCCAGCAGTGAATCGCGGGGGGGTAATACGCAGTATTTT
clone_size: NA; j_call: TRBJ2-7; v_call: TRBV4-2; d_call: NA; cdr3_aa: CASSQVTTSYEQYF; cdr3_nt: TGTGCCAGCAGCCAAGTTACTACCTCCTACGAGCAGTACTTC
clone_size: NA; j_call: TRBJ1-1; v_call: TRBV5-6; d_call: NA; cdr3_aa: CASSLGGLGIDTEAFF; cdr3_nt: TGTGCCAGCAGCTTGGGGGGACTTGGTATAGACACTGAAGCTTTCTTT
clone_size: once; j_call: TRBJ2-7; v_call: TRBV19; d_call: NA; cdr3_aa: CASRISASSYEQYF; cdr3_nt: TGTGCCAGTAGAATTTCGGCTAGCTCCTACGAGCAGTACTTC
clone_size: NA; j_call: TRBJ2-5; v_call: TRBV2; d_call: NA; cdr3_aa: CASSAVRGMPQETQYF; cdr3_nt: TGTGCCAGCAGTGCAGTCCGGGGTATGCCCCAAGAGACCCAGTACTTC
clone_size: NA; j_call: TRBJ2-7; v_call: TRBV6-5; d_call: TRBD1; cdr3_aa: CASSSLTGPYEQYF; cdr3_nt: TGTGCCAGCAGTTCCCTGACAGGGCCCTACGAGCAGTACTTC
clone_size: NA; j_call: TRBJ2-7; v_call: TRBV5-1; d_call: NA; cdr3_aa: CASSSRTYSSYEQYF; cdr3_nt: TGCGCCAGCAGTTCCCGGACTTATAGCTCCTACGAGCAGTACTTC
clone_size: NA; j_call: TRBJ2-2; v_call: TRBV14; d_call: NA; cdr3_aa: CASSPSRTGELFF; cdr3_nt: TGTGCCAGCAGCCCCAGTAGGACCGGGGAGCTGTTTTTT
clone_size: NA; j_call: TRBJ2-2; v_call: TRBV7-9; d_call: TRBD2; cdr3_aa: CASSPRLAGVVGELFF; cdr3_nt: TGTGCCAGCAGCCCAAGACTAGCGGGAGTGGTCGGGGAGCTGTTTTTT
clone_size: NA; j_call: TRBJ2-5; v_call: TRBV6-5; d_call: TRBD2; cdr3_aa: CASSRAGGRGETQYF; cdr3_nt: TGTGCCAGCAGCCGAGCGGGAGGGCGTGGAGAGACCCAGTACTTC
clone_size: NA; j_call: TRBJ1-1; v_call: TRBV5-1; d_call: NA; cdr3_aa: CASSSVWGNLLNTEAFF; cdr3_nt: TGCGCCAGCAGCTCCGTCTGGGGGAACCTATTGAACACTGAAGCTTTCTTT
clone_size: NA; j_call: TRBJ2-7; v_call: TRBV7-6; d_call: NA; cdr3_aa: CASSLQGTYEQYF; cdr3_nt: TGTGCCAGCAGCCTACAGGGAACCTACGAGCAGTACTTC
clone_size: NA; j_call: TRBJ2-5; v_call: TRBV5-1; d_call: NA; cdr3_aa: CASGAEETQYF; cdr3_nt: TGCGCCAGCGGAGCGGAAGAGACCCAGTACTTC
clone_size: NA; j_call: TRBJ2-3; v_call: TRBV4-1; d_call: TRBD2; cdr3_aa: CASSQDLRGGSDTQYF; cdr3_nt: TGCGCCAGCAGCCAAGATCTGCGGGGGGGATCGGATACGCAGTATTTT
clone_size: NA; j_call: TRBJ1-5; v_call: TRBV7-7; d_call: NA; cdr3_aa: CASSFTGRTPTQRNQPQHF; cdr3_nt: TGTGCTAGCAGCTTTACGGGCAGGACACCCACTCAACGCAATCAGCCCCAGCATTTT
clone_size: NA; j_call: TRBJ1-1; v_call: TRBV29-1; d_call: NA; cdr3_aa: CSTRWGENTEAFF; cdr3_nt: TGCAGCACCCGGTGGGGCGAGAACACTGAAGCTTTCTTT
clone_size: NA; j_call: TRBJ2-4; v_call: TRBV6-5; d_call: NA; cdr3_aa: CASRTGSAKNIQYF; cdr3_nt: TGTGCCAGCAGGACAGGTTCAGCCAAAAACATTCAGTACTTC
clone_size: NA; j_call: TRBJ1-2; v_call: TRBV28; d_call: NA; cdr3_aa: CASSLSGTLGYGYTF; cdr3_nt: TGTGCCAGCAGTTTAAGTGGAACCCTGGGCTATGGCTACACCTTC
clone_size: NA; j_call: TRBJ2-3; v_call: TRBV25-1; d_call: TRBD2; cdr3_aa: CASSQAGATDTQYF; cdr3_nt: TGTGCCAGCAGTCAAGCGGGGGCCACAGATACGCAGTATTTT
clone_size: NA; j_call: TRBJ1-4; v_call: TRBV18; d_call: NA; cdr3_aa: CASSPRAATNEKLFF; cdr3_nt: TGTGCCAGCTCACCACGCGCCGCAACTAATGAAAAACTGTTTTTT
clone_size: NA; j_call: TRBJ2-3; v_call: TRBV2; d_call: NA; cdr3_aa: CASSLGLNADTQYF; cdr3_nt: TGTGCCAGCAGTCTCGGACTTAATGCAGATACGCAGTATTTT
clone_size: NA; j_call: TRBJ2-7; v_call: TRBV5-1; d_call: TRBD2; cdr3_aa: CASSSTSGTLLGQYF; cdr3_nt: TGCGCCAGCAGCTCGACTAGCGGGACCCTTTTGGGGCAGTACTTC
clone_size: NA; j_call: TRBJ1-6; v_call: TRBV5-1; d_call: NA; cdr3_aa: CASSWAGDSPLHF; cdr3_nt: TGCGCCAGCAGCTGGGCGGGCGATTCACCCCTCCACTTT
clone_size: NA; j_call: TRBJ1-6; v_call: TRBV6-5; d_call: NA; cdr3_aa: CASSYDWGPFSPLHF; cdr3_nt: TGTGCCAGCAGTTACGATTGGGGGCCCTTTTCACCCCTCCACTTT
clone_size: NA; j_call: TRBJ1-1; v_call: TRBV6-1; d_call: TRBD1; cdr3_aa: CASSSQGGTEAFF; cdr3_nt: TGTGCCAGCAGTTCCCAGGGGGGAACTGAAGCTTTCTTT
clone_size: NA; j_call: TRBJ2-5; v_call: TRBV18; d_call: TRBD1; cdr3_aa: CASSHNRDRRETQYF; cdr3_nt: TGTGCCAGCTCTCATAACCGGGACAGAAGAGAGACCCAGTACTTC
clone_size: NA; j_call: TRBJ2-3; v_call: TRBV5-6; d_call: NA; cdr3_aa: CASSLGQFGTDTQYF; cdr3_nt: TGTGCCAGCAGCTTGGGACAGTTTGGCACAGATACGCAGTATTTT
clone_size: NA; j_call: TRBJ2-3; v_call: TRBV30; d_call: TRBD2; cdr3_aa: CAWRPGLAADTQYF; cdr3_nt: TGTGCCTGGAGACCGGGACTAGCAGCAGATACGCAGTATTTT
clone_size: NA; j_call: TRBJ2-3; v_call: TRBV7-3; d_call: NA; cdr3_aa: CASSAYLGPGTDTQYF; cdr3_nt: TGTGCCAGCAGCGCATATCTCGGTCCTGGCACAGATACGCAGTATTTT
clone_size: NA; j_call: TRBJ1-2; v_call: TRBV2; d_call: TRBD1; cdr3_aa: CASSRQGATNYGYTF; cdr3_nt: TGTGCCAGCAGCCGACAGGGGGCGACTAACTATGGCTACACCTTC
clone_size: NA; j_call: TRBJ1-1; v_call: TRBV28; d_call: NA; cdr3_aa: CASSPHEVGFTEAFF; cdr3_nt: TGTGCCAGCAGTCCCCACGAGGTTGGTTTCACTGAAGCTTTCTTT
clone_size: once; j_call: TRBJ1-5; v_call: TRBV6-6; d_call: TRBD1; cdr3_aa: CASSLEQGAGQPQHF; cdr3_nt: TGTGCCAGCAGTTTGGAACAGGGGGCTGGTCAGCCCCAGCATTTT
clone_size: NA; j_call: TRBJ2-5; v_call: TRBV5-6; d_call: TRBD1; cdr3_aa: CASSRLQGARETQYF; cdr3_nt: TGTGCCAGCAGCCGATTACAGGGGGCAAGGGAGACCCAGTACTTC
clone_size: NA; j_call: TRBJ1-1; v_call: TRBV2; d_call: TRBD1; cdr3_aa: CASNDRAVRSTEAFF; cdr3_nt: TGTGCCAGCAACGACAGGGCAGTGAGGAGCACTGAAGCTTTCTTT
clone_size: NA; j_call: TRBJ1-6; v_call: TRBV6-5; d_call: NA; cdr3_aa: CASRPRGSYNSPLHF; cdr3_nt: TGTGCCAGCAGGCCGCGGGGTTCCTATAATTCACCCCTCCACTTT
clone_size: NA; j_call: TRBJ1-5; v_call: TRBV6-5; d_call: NA; cdr3_aa: CASSAIPAGNQPQHF; cdr3_nt: TGTGCCAGCAGTGCAATCCCCGCCGGCAATCAGCCCCAGCATTTT
clone_size: NA; j_call: TRBJ1-2; v_call: TRBV28; d_call: NA; cdr3_aa: CASSLTQSPGSYTF; cdr3_nt: TGTGCCAGCAGTTTAACGCAGTCTCCAGGGAGCTACACCTTC
clone_size: NA; j_call: TRBJ2-1; v_call: TRBV29-1; d_call: TRBD2; cdr3_aa: CSVGLAGGPNNEQFF; cdr3_nt: TGCAGCGTGGGACTAGCGGGGGGGCCCAACAATGAGCAGTTCTTC
clone_size: once; j_call: TRBJ1-6; v_call: TRBV29-1; d_call: NA; cdr3_aa: CSVADGSYNSPLHF; cdr3_nt: TGCAGCGTTGCGGACGGGTCCTATAATTCACCCCTCCACTTT
clone_size: NA; j_call: TRBJ2-7; v_call: TRBV6-5; d_call: NA; cdr3_aa: CASKASEYEQYF; cdr3_nt: TGTGCCAGCAAGGCTAGCGAATACGAGCAGTACTTC
clone_size: NA; j_call: TRBJ2-5; v_call: TRBV29-1; d_call: NA; cdr3_aa: CSAADSSRAETQYF; cdr3_nt: TGCAGCGCTGCGGACTCCTCAAGGGCAGAGACCCAGTACTTC
clone_size: NA; j_call: TRBJ2-5; v_call: TRBV30; d_call: NA; cdr3_aa: CAWGSMGQETQYF; cdr3_nt: TGTGCCTGGGGGAGTATGGGCCAAGAGACCCAGTACTTC
clone_size: NA; j_call: TRBJ1-1; v_call: TRBV6-1; d_call: TRBD1; cdr3_aa: CASRRQGANTEAFF; cdr3_nt: TGTGCCAGCAGACGACAGGGGGCGAACACTGAAGCTTTCTTT
clone_size: few; j_call: TRBJ2-5; v_call: TRBV5-1; d_call: NA; cdr3_aa: CASSSPQETQYF; cdr3_nt: TGCGCCAGCAGCTCGCCCCAAGAGACCCAGTACTTC
clone_size: NA; j_call: TRBJ2-3; v_call: TRBV10-2; d_call: TRBD2; cdr3_aa: CASKLAQTDTQYF; cdr3_nt: TGCGCCAGCAAACTAGCGCAGACAGATACGCAGTATTTT